This record concerns one T cell receptor beta chain sequence. The antigen is undetermined. Germline values: CDR1 GTSNPN, CDR2 SVGIG (reference sequence). J was trimmed by 3 bases and V by 4 bases; bases with no gene match: 15. The CDR3 totals 18 residues. PCR involved 60 Vbeta and 13 Jbeta primers. Original analysis: In a later analysis, roughly 86 million unique TCR beta chains included roughly 11 million shared by two or more donors. The data were produced by immunoSEQ multiplex PCR, yet TCRdb's version contains in-frame clones alone and is incomplete. V and J calls and clone size follow that table, whereas D and trimming were derived from the DNA. The sample includes 85,000 to 130,000 clones, about two thirds of them seen just once. The sample comes from a study of cytomegalovirus exposure and HLA in healthy donors. General study results and limits: The productive fraction for most TCR beta V segments was about 87% or about 30% in an earlier analysis. The number of N-insertions in an Asian-associated ancestry cluster was reportedly below the roughly 700-donor mean in a later analysis.

This TCR was recovered from a boy aged 5-17 years in good health and CMV-seronegative. Input material: PBMCs. The chain uses TRBV30 and TRBJ1-6; TRBD1 matches 7 bases. CDR3 region: CAWIHGRGALLYNSPLHF. The DNA for the CDR3 is TGTGCCTGGATCCATGGCAGGGGGGCTCTCCTCTATAATTCACCCCTCCACTTT.